Presented here are 26 T cell receptor beta chains from one specimen sequenced in a study of shared clonotypes between healthy human individuals. TCRdb's copy holds only in-frame clones and misses some; the assay was immunoSEQ multiplex PCR. The sample has 2 million to 2.5 million clones, just over 90% seen once. Sequenced material: naive CD4+ T cells from PBMCs. Subset described: CD45RA+ positively selected. The receptors were sampled from a man between 18 and 35 years old in good health. Some clones in this sample may be carry-over from other donors' samples.

The genes are TRBV18 and TRBJ1-1, with 7 bases that match TRBD1. CDR3 length: 15 amino acids. After removal of 3 bases from V and 1 base from J, the junction contained 5 bases not matched to a gene. Germline V lookup: CDR1 KGHSH, CDR2 LQKENI. Written as DNA, the CDR3 is TGTGCCAGCTCACCCTACCAGGGGGAGAACACTGAAGCTTTCTTT. It encodes CASSPYQGENTEAFF.

The gene calls are TRBV7-9 and TRBJ2-5, with 9 positions matching TRBD1. J lost 6 bases, V lost 5 bases, and 10 bases had no gene match. In germline, CDR1 is SEHNR, CDR2 FQNEAQ (reference sequence). The CDR3 contains 15 residues. The CDR3 loop reads CASSTAGQGSQTQYF. CDR3 bases: TGTGCCAGCAGCACCGCCGGACAGGGGTCGCAGACCCAGTACTTC.

The chain couples TRBV6-6 to TRBJ1-5, with TRBD1 matching 9 bases. Germline CDR1 and CDR2: MNHNY and SVGAGI (reference sequence). V shed 7 bases and J 2 bases; nucleotides not matched to a gene: 6. This CDR3 comprises 15 residues. CDR3 coding DNA: TGTGCCAGCACCCGGGACAGGGTCCGCAATCAGCCCCAGCATTTT. Translated: CASTRDRVRNQPQHF.

The chain uses TRBV19 and TRBJ2-7; maybe TRBD1 (5 bases). Trimming removed 1 base from V and 2 bases from J, with 9 bases in between. The CDR3 is made up of 14 amino acids. The germline V gene encodes CDR1 LNHDA and CDR2 SQIVND (reference sequence). The CDR3 DNA follows: TGTGCCAGTAGTATAGTCACAGGAACCTACGAGCAGTACTTC. It yields the protein CASSIVTGTYEQYF.

The J gene is TRBJ2-7, the V gene TRBV19; TRBD1 might be the D (7 bases). Germline CDR1 is LNHDA and CDR2 is SQIVND (reference sequence). This CDR3 comprises 14 residues. Trimming pared 5 bases from V and 7 bases from J, leaving 18 bases between. CDR3 nucleotide sequence: TGTGCCAGTAGTCCGGAGGGGGCTCGGGGAGAGCAGTACTTC. This codes for CASSPEGARGEQYF.

This chain uses TRBV19 with TRBJ2-1; 10 bases match TRBD2. The CDR3 is made up of 16 amino acids. V was pared by 7 bases and J by 8 bases, with 14 bases of the junction left unmatched. The germline gives CDR1 LNHDA, CDR2 SQIVND (reference sequence). The CDR3 coding sequence is TGTGCCAGTACCTCGCGATCTAGCGGGAGTAGCTATGAGCAGTTCTTC. Residues: CASTSRSSGSSYEQFF. The variable domain in full, completed from reference TRBV19 and TRBJ2-1, reads DGGITQSPKYLFRKEGQNVTLSCEQNLNHDAMYWYRQDPGQGLRLIYYSQIVNDFQKGDIAEGYSVSREKKESFPLTVTSAQKNPTAFYLCASTSRSSGSSYEQFFGPGTRLTVL.

The V and J genes are TRBV6-5 and TRBJ2-3; no reliable D call. V gave up 2 bases and J gave up 6 bases, with 9 bases separating them. Germline lookup yields CDR1 MNHEY and CDR2 SVGAGI. This CDR3 region has 13 residues. For the CDR3, the DNA is TGTGCCAGCAGTTACGGAAGTAGCGATACGCAGTATTTT. Protein: CASSYGSSDTQYF.

In the case of this clone: This sample includes further DNA sequences coding for the same CDR3. The genes are TRBV5-5 and TRBJ2-1, with D possibly called TRBD1 or TRBD2 (5 bases each). This CDR3 contains 16 residues. Germline V lookup: CDR1 SGHKS, CDR2 YYEKEE (reference sequence). Trimming took 0 bases from V and 0 from J, leaving 10 bases between them. CDR3 amino acids: CASSLEGTGSYNEQFF. For the CDR3, the DNA is TGTGCCAGCAGCTTGGAAGGGACGGGCTCCTACAATGAGCAGTTCTTC.

The rearrangement links TRBV5-8 to TRBJ2-5; no definite D call. The CDR3 covers 14 residues. CDR1 SGHTS and CDR2 YDEGEE come from the germline V gene. Between the trimmed V and J ends, which lost 0 bases and 5 bases, there was a span of 11 bases. The CDR3 DNA is TGTGCCAGCAGCTTGGGGCTGGCCCGGGAGACCCAGTACTTC. It encodes CASSLGLARETQYF. The full variable domain, completed using reference TRBV5-8 and TRBJ2-5, is EAGVTQSPTHLIKTRGQQATLRCSPISGHTSVYWYQQALGLGLQFLLWYDEGEERNRGNFPPRFSGRQFPNYSSELNVNALELEDSALYLCASSLGLARETQYFGPGTRLLVL.

This clone was recorded a few times. Other DNA sequences in this sample translate to the same CDR3. The V call is TRBV5-1, the J call TRBJ1-1; no reliable D call. Between the trimmed V and J ends, which lost 2 bases and 0 bases, there was a span of 8 bases. Per germline, CDR1 SGHRS and CDR2 YFSETQ. The CDR3 is made up of 14 amino acids. CDR3 region: CASSLLGMNTEAFF. The CDR3 nucleotides read TGCGCCAGCAGCTTATTGGGCATGAACACTGAAGCTTTCTTT.

This clone was seen just once. The V gene is TRBV10-2, the J gene TRBJ2-3, with D possibly being TRBD2 (6 bases). Trimming pared 3 bases from V and 1 base from J, leaving 14 bases between. Looked up from germline, CDR1 is WSHSY and CDR2 is SAAADI. This CDR3 has 16 amino acids. In DNA form, the CDR3 reads TGCGCCAGCAGTGACCCCCTAGCGCCCGGCACAGATACGCAGTATTTT. Protein: CASSDPLAPGTDTQYF.

This clone came up once. This sequence joins TRBV7-6 and TRBJ2-5, with TRBD2 matching over 10 bases. The CDR3 is 16 amino acids. Losses at the gene ends were 5 bases for V and 1 base for J; bases not matched to a gene: 7. Per the germline V gene, CDR1 is SGHVS and CDR2 is FNYEAQ. The CDR3 DNA reads TGTGCCAGCAGCCGCCGGACTAGCGGTGCCCAAGAGACCCAGTACTTC. It specifies CASSRRTSGAQETQYF.

The chain couples TRBV2 to TRBJ2-7; the D gene is possibly TRBD1 (6 bases). Trimming took off 2 bases at V and 0 bases at J, with 17 bases between the two ends. This CDR3 is built from 17 residues. Germline CDR1 is SNHLY and CDR2 is FYNNEI. CDR3 coding DNA: TGTGCCAGCAGTGAAAGAGAACGCCTCAGGGGCTCCTACGAGCAGTACTTC. It encodes CASSERERLRGSYEQYF.

The chain is built from TRBV2 and TRBJ1-2; D unresolved. CDR1 is SNHLY, CDR2 FYNNEI, per germline. The CDR3 is 11 residues long. V was clipped by 6 bases and J by 5 bases, with 7 bases between them. For the CDR3, the DNA is TGTGCCAGCAGGGAGACGTATGGCTACACCTTC. Protein product: CASRETYGYTF.

V and J are TRBV7-2 and TRBJ2-7; a weak D match, TRBD2 (6 bases). There are 15 residues in the CDR3. Germline-derived CDR1 and CDR2 are SGHTA and FQGNSA. The V and J ends lost 0 bases and 6 bases respectively, with 15 bases between them. The CDR3 here is CASSLAGTVSPEQYF. CDR3 nucleotides: TGTGCCAGCAGCTTAGCCGGGACTGTCTCTCCCGAGCAGTACTTC.

The chain carries TRBV6-4 and TRBJ2-2; D is undetermined. V dropped 2 bases and J dropped 4 bases, with 8 bases sitting between them. This CDR3 is built from 14 residues. CDR1 and CDR2 (germline): MRHNA, SNTAGT. The CDR3, as DNA: TGTGCCAGCAGTGACAGGGCCGGCACCGGGGAGCTGTTTTTT. It yields the protein CASSDRAGTGELFF.

A word on this clone: Other nucleotide sequences in the sample specify the same CDR3. The rearrangement joins TRBV18 to TRBJ1-2, with a possible D match to TRBD1 (6 bases). The V and J ends lost 6 bases and 2 bases respectively, with 10 bases between them. The CDR3 has 13 amino acids. Germline CDR1 and CDR2: KGHSH and LQKENI. The CDR3 sequence: CASSPDRNYGYTF. The CDR3 DNA is TGTGCCAGCTCCCCTGACAGGAACTATGGCTACACCTTC.

This clone appeared once. This chain uses TRBV7-3 with TRBJ2-1, with D perhaps matching TRBD2 (6 bases). Trimming stripped 1 base from V and 3 bases from J, with 10 bases between. In germline, CDR1 is SGHTA, CDR2 FQGTGA. CDR3 size: 15 residues. The CDR3 DNA follows: TGTGCCAGCAGCTTAAACCGGGAGTTCTACAATGAGCAGTTCTTC. Translating it yields CASSLNREFYNEQFF.

The chain links TRBV5-8 to TRBJ2-6, with 11 bases identical to TRBD1. Per the germline V gene, CDR1 is SGHTS and CDR2 is YDEGEE. The CDR3 runs 16 residues. Trimming took 4 bases from V and 2 from J; bases not matched to a gene: 2. CDR3 sequence: CASSPGQGAGANVLTF. In DNA form, the CDR3 reads TGTGCCAGCAGCCCGGGACAGGGGGCTGGGGCCAACGTCCTGACTTTC. The full variable domain, rest sourced from reference TRBV5-8 and TRBJ2-6, is EAGVTQSPTHLIKTRGQQATLRCSPISGHTSVYWYQQALGLGLQFLLWYDEGEERNRGNFPPRFSGRQFPNYSSELNVNALELEDSALYLCASSPGQGAGANVLTFGAGSRLTVL.

This clone was detected only once. CDR3 in DNA: TGTGCCAGCAGTTCCCCTTCCGTTGGCGCCGGGGAGCTGTTTTTT. Amino acids: CASSSPSVGAGELFF. V usage is TRBV28 and J usage is TRBJ2-2; D unclear. The V and J ends lost 4 bases and 6 bases respectively, with 15 bases between them. The CDR3 length is 15 residues. Germline CDR1 MDHEN, CDR2 SYDVKM.

The chain uses TRBV4-1 and TRBJ2-3, with 8 bases identical to TRBD2. Germline loops: CDR1 MGHRA, CDR2 YSYEKL. The junction had 7 bases not matched to a gene; V was cut back by 1 base and J by 1 base. The CDR3 sequence is 17 residues long. This CDR3 reads CASSQGTSGIGTDTQYF. CDR3 DNA: TGCGCCAGCAGCCAAGGTACTAGCGGCATTGGCACAGATACGCAGTATTTT.

The rearrangement uses TRBV6-1 and TRBJ1-5; 7 bases line up with TRBD1. Germline CDR1 MNHNS, CDR2 SASEGT. The junction had 17 bases not matched to a gene; V was cut back by 3 bases and J by 6 bases. The CDR3 has 18 amino acids. CDR3 sequence reads: CASSDITGVRLVGQPQHF. The CDR3 DNA reads as TGTGCCAGCAGTGACATAACAGGGGTTCGCTTGGTCGGTCAGCCCCAGCATTTT.

This chain uses TRBV5-6 with TRBJ2-3; the D is unclear. This CDR3 has 14 amino acids. V lost 4 bases to trimming and J lost 3 bases, with 12 bases between them. CDR1 and CDR2 from the germline V gene are SGHDT and YYEEEE. The CDR3 DNA reads TGTGCCAGCAGCACCGTCCGGGCAACAGATACGCAGTATTTT. This sequence encodes CASSTVRATDTQYF.

The J gene is TRBJ1-1, the V gene TRBV7-9; 8 positions match TRBD1. The CDR3 is 13 amino acids. The V gene's germline CDR1 is SEHNR and CDR2 FQNEAQ (reference sequence). J lost 8 bases, V lost 1 base, and 3 bases had no gene match. The CDR3 spells CASSLGGTGEAFF. In nucleotides, the CDR3 is TGTGCCAGCAGCTTAGGGGGGACAGGAGAAGCTTTCTTT.

The CDR3 region has the DNA TGTGCCACCAGCACCGCCTTATTTGCCCAGTACTTC. This encodes CATSTALFAQYF. The rearrangement uses TRBV15 and TRBJ2-5; D not resolved. This CDR3 has 12 residues. Germline V gene lookup returns CDR1 LNHNV and CDR2 YYDKDF (reference sequence). With 4 bases removed from V and 9 bases from J, the gap between germline ends came to 12 bases.

The rearrangement links TRBV6-6 to TRBJ1-4; D may be TRBD1 (6 bases). V was clipped by 6 bases and J by 8 bases, with 13 bases between them. This CDR3 has 13 amino acids. Germline assignment: CDR1 MNHNY and CDR2 SVGAGI (reference sequence). CDR3 sequence (DNA): TGTGCCAGCAGCCACGGGACACAAGAAAAACTGTTTTTT. Encoded protein: CASSHGTQEKLFF.